A single sample is the source of the 25 T cell receptor beta chains below, sequenced in a study of Graves' ophthalmopathy and Graves' hyperthyroidism. TCR beta CDR3 regions were amplified from RNA transcripts. Scientists carried out first-round RT-PCR using HTBI primers and then a second-round multiplex PCR. MiXCR, applied by TCRdb to the multiplex PCR reads, yields one record per CDR3 protein. The profile shows almost 750,000 distinct CDR3 sequences, approximately 40% of them singletons. Sequencing was carried out using peripheral blood. The receptors come from an adult man with Graves' ophthalmopathy.

This rearrangement joins TRBV15 to TRBJ1-2, with a weak D call TRBD1 (5 bases). Deletions cut 1 base from V and 9 bases from J, with 9 bases between. CDR1 is LNHNV, CDR2 YYDKDF, per germline (reference sequence). This CDR3 has 12 amino acids. The CDR3, as DNA: TGTGCCACCAGCAGAGGGACATCCCGCTACACCTTC. Translating gives CATSRGTSRYTF. Combining the CDR3 with reference TRBV15 and TRBJ1-2 gives the whole variable domain DAMVIQNPRYQVTQFGKPVTLSCSQTLNHNVMYWYQQKSSQAPKLLFHYYDKDFNNEADTPDNFQSRRPNTSFCFLDIRSPGLGDTAMYLCATSRGTSRYTFGSGTRLTVV.

The chain employs TRBV2 and TRBJ1-1, with 8 positions matching TRBD1. Trimming cost V 8 bases and J 7 bases; bases outside gene matches: 12. The CDR3 contains 14 residues. Looked up from germline, CDR1 is SNHLY and CDR2 is FYNNEI. The CDR3 spells CASFPRDRSSEAFF. CDR3 coding DNA: TGTGCCAGCTTTCCCCGGGACAGGAGCAGTGAAGCTTTCTTT.

About this clonotype: Just one base apart from a much larger clone, this may be a read error. The V and J genes are TRBV5-4 and TRBJ1-2; D remains ambiguous. The V gene lost 0 bases and the J gene lost 7 bases, with 10 bases spanning the gap. Germline V CDR1 and CDR2: SGHNT, YYREEE (reference sequence). CDR3 length: 13 residues. CDR3 in DNA: TGTGCCAGCAGCTTGGACGGTGGCTGTGGCTACACCTTC. Protein sequence: CASSLDGGCGYTF.

This clonotype has a single count. The rearrangement uses TRBV29-1 and TRBJ2-7, with D possibly being TRBD1 (5 bases). The CDR3 spans 11 residues. Trimming took off 4 bases at V and 7 bases at J, with 11 bases between the two ends. Germline CDR1 and CDR2: SQVTM and ANQGSEA. The CDR3: CSVALGHEQYF. The CDR3 nucleotides are TGCAGCGTTGCGTTGGGGCATGAGCAGTACTTC.

The sample holds a few counts of this clonotype. The chain couples TRBV9 to TRBJ2-7; 8 bases are a match to TRBD2. Germline V gene sequence: CDR1 SGDLS, CDR2 YYNGEE. There are 15 residues in the CDR3. V gave up 0 bases and J gave up 2 bases; unmatched junction bases: 4. Here the CDR3 reads CASSVGSGSTYEQYF. The DNA of the CDR3 is TGTGCCAGCAGCGTAGGGAGCGGGAGTACCTACGAGCAGTACTTC.

The chain is built from TRBV2 and TRBJ1-4, with unresolved D. This CDR3 comprises 15 residues. V was cut by 5 bases and J by 8 bases, with 18 bases left in between. Germline CDR1 SNHLY, CDR2 FYNNEI. In DNA form, the CDR3 reads TGTGCCAGCAGTTTGGGCGATTCGGTGAGGGAAAAACTGTTTTTT. This encodes CASSLGDSVREKLFF.

This chain joins TRBV7-3 and TRBJ2-7; TRBD1 matches 7 bases. With V trimmed by 4 bases and J by 2 bases, 5 bases remained unmatched. The CDR3 consists of 14 residues. Germline CDR1 and CDR2: SGHTA and FQGTGA. The CDR3 DNA reads as TGTGCCAGCAGCTGGGACAGTCGGGCCTACGAGCAGTACTTC. Protein product: CASSWDSRAYEQYF.

In its sample, this clonotype was seen many times. The chain joins TRBV7-3 to TRBJ2-5; no clear D. The V gene's germline CDR1 is SGHTA and CDR2 FQGTGA. CDR3 length: 16 amino acids. V dropped 0 bases and J dropped 5 bases, with 16 bases sitting between them. The CDR3 sequence: CASSLTSADRKETQYF. The CDR3 DNA sequence: TGTGCCAGCAGCTTAACCTCCGCGGACCGCAAGGAGACCCAGTACTTC.

The J gene is TRBJ1-2, the V gene TRBV2; D is perhaps TRBD1 (5 bases). V was shortened by 2 bases and J by 2 bases, with 9 bases between the two germline ends. The CDR3 sequence is 14 residues long. CDR1 SNHLY and CDR2 FYNNEI come from the germline V gene. The CDR3 sequence is CASSEFAGNYGYTF. For the CDR3, the DNA is TGTGCCAGCAGTGAATTTGCAGGGAACTATGGCTACACCTTC.

This clonotype was recorded at least ten times. The chain combines TRBV10-1 with TRBJ1-2; D is unresolved. Germline V lookup: CDR1 WNHNN, CDR2 SYGVQD (reference sequence). V shed 8 bases and J shed 4 bases, with 11 bases lying between them. This CDR3 is built from 12 residues. The CDR3 protein is CASRGRPYGYTF. In nucleotides, the CDR3 is TGCGCCAGCCGAGGGAGACCCTATGGCTACACCTTC.

This clonotype turned up a few times. This chain links TRBV20-1 with TRBJ2-5; TRBD1 agrees at 10 bases. The CDR3 covers 14 residues. Germline V gene lookup returns CDR1 DFQATT and CDR2 SNEGSKA (reference sequence). With 0 bases clipped from V and 5 bases from J, the junction kept 3 bases outside the gene matches. The CDR3 here is CSARETGGWETQYF. The CDR3 nucleotides read TGCAGTGCTAGAGAGACAGGGGGCTGGGAGACCCAGTACTTC.

The CDR3 is CAISQGQGGEQYF. The CDR3 nucleotides are TGTGCCATCAGCCAAGGACAGGGTGGCGAGCAGTACTTC. This chain uses TRBV10-3 with TRBJ2-7, with TRBD1 identical over 8 bases. With 6 bases clipped from V and 6 bases from J, the junction kept 7 bases outside the gene matches. Germline V gene data show CDR1 as ENHRY and CDR2 as SYGVKD. The CDR3 is made up of 13 amino acids.

On this clonotype: The germline gene is not matched at one end of the junction; a read error may be the cause. J is TRBJ1-1 and V is TRBV7-9; possibly TRBD1 for D (6 bases). The CDR3 sequence is 14 residues long. CDR1 is SEHNR, CDR2 FQNEAQ, per germline (reference sequence). The chain's CDR3 is CASSNQGSRTEAFF. DNA for the CDR3: TGTGCCAGCAGCAACCAGGGGTCAAGGACTGAAGCCTTCTTT.

This clonotype appeared once. CDR3 coding DNA: TGTGCCACCAGCGAGAAAAGGGCGTGGGACACTGAAGCTTTCTTT. It is translated as CATSEKRAWDTEAFF. The chain links TRBV15 to TRBJ1-1; no firm D call. Germline V gives CDR1 LNHNV, CDR2 YYDKDF (reference sequence). This CDR3 is built from 15 residues. V lost 5 bases, J lost 3 bases, and 16 bases lay in between.

This clonotype was observed at least ten times. This rearrangement joins TRBV25-1 to TRBJ1-1; D gene unclear. The CDR3 consists of 13 residues. Trimming stripped 7 bases from V and 3 bases from J, with 12 bases between. Germline CDR1 is MGHDK and CDR2 is SYGVNS. The CDR3 DNA reads TGTGCCAGCAAATCCGGGCCAGACACTGAAGCTTTCTTT. Its translation: CASKSGPDTEAFF.

About this clonotype itself: Germline and junction disagree at one end, which may indicate a read error. The chain combines TRBV7-9 with TRBJ2-5, with D perhaps given as TRBD1 or TRBD2 (5 bases each). CDR3 length: 14 residues. The germline CDR1 and CDR2 sequences are SEHNR and FQNEAQ (reference sequence). CDR3 loop: CASSSGLGQETQCF. The CDR3 DNA is TGTGCCAGCAGTTCCGGACTGGGGCAAGAGACCCAGTGCTTC. Supplemented by reference TRBV7-9 and TRBJ2-5, the full variable domain reads DTGVSQNPRHKITKRGQNVTFRCDPISEHNRLYWYRQTLGQGPEFLTYFQNEAQLEKSRLLSDRFSAERPKGSFSTLEIQRTEQGDSAMYLCASSSGLGQETQCFGPGTRLLVL.

About this clonotype itself: It may be a read error: a sequence one base away is much more abundant. The chain recombines TRBV10-3 with TRBJ2-7; 11 nucleotides align to TRBD1. There are 14 residues in the CDR3. Germline trimming cut 8 bases from V and 6 bases from J; bases unmatched to any gene: 9. Looked up from germline, CDR1 is ENHRY and CDR2 is SYGVKD. The DNA of the CDR3 is TGTGCCATCGGTTATGGACAGGGGGCTGGCGAGCAGTACTTC. Amino acid sequence: CAIGYGQGAGEQYF.

In this sample, this clonotype turned up a few times. J is TRBJ1-1 and V is TRBV11-2, with TRBD1 identical over 7 bases. V was clipped by 5 bases and J by 1 base; unmatched bases: 4. The CDR3 loop spans 14 amino acids. CDR1 is SGHAT and CDR2 is FQNNGV in the germline V gene. Here the CDR3 DNA reads TGTGCCAGCAGCGGGACAGTTTCGAACACTGAAGCTTTCTTT. Amino acids: CASSGTVSNTEAFF.

The sample holds one count of this clonotype. This chain connects TRBV25-1 to TRBJ2-2; 7 nucleotides agree with TRBD1. Trimming removed 6 bases from V and 2 bases from J; junction bases left unmatched: 12. There are 17 residues in the CDR3. The germline V gene has CDR1 MGHDK and CDR2 SYGVNS. CDR3 in amino acids: CASSMRTGTENTGELFF. The DNA of the CDR3 is TGTGCCAGCAGCATGCGAACCGGGACAGAAAACACCGGGGAGCTGTTTTTT.

The chain carries TRBV29-1 and TRBJ2-6, with TRBD1 matching over 9 bases. The ends lost 7 bases at V and 0 bases at J; junction bases unmatched: 7. Germline assignment: CDR1 SQVTM and CDR2 ANQGSEA. This CDR3 is 16 amino acids long. CDR3 bases: TGCAGCGCCGGGACAGGGAGTACCTCTGGGGCCAACGTCCTGACTTTC. It codes for CSAGTGSTSGANVLTF. Drawing the rest from reference TRBV29-1 and TRBJ2-6, the complete variable domain is SAVISQKPSRDICQRGTSLTIQCQVDSQVTMMFWYRQQPGQSLTLIATANQGSEATYESGFVIDKFPISRPNLTFSTLTVSNMSPEDSSIYLCSAGTGSTSGANVLTFGAGSRLTVL.

The chain is built from TRBV11-2 and TRBJ2-7; 8 bases fit TRBD1. There are 14 residues in the CDR3. J gave up 7 bases and V 5 bases, and 10 bases lay outside the gene matches. CDR1 SGHAT and CDR2 FQNNGV come from the germline V gene. This chain's CDR3 is CASSRDRGEREQYF. The CDR3 coding sequence is TGTGCCAGCAGCCGAGACAGGGGTGAACGGGAGCAGTACTTC.

The rearrangement uses TRBV24-1 and TRBJ1-5; D call uncertain. Trimming took off 3 bases at V and 11 bases at J, with 22 bases between the two ends. Germline V gene lookup returns CDR1 KGHDR and CDR2 SFDVKD. CDR3 length: 16 amino acids. The CDR3 loop is CATSDRASGSGETQHF. CDR3 bases: TGTGCCACCAGTGATCGGGCTAGCGGGAGTGGTGAGACCCAGCATTTT.

The V call is TRBV19, the J call TRBJ1-1, with TRBD1 identical over 8 bases. The ends lost 9 bases at V and 4 bases at J; junction bases unmatched: 13. This CDR3 is built from 15 residues. Germline V gene data show CDR1 as LNHDA and CDR2 as SQIVND (reference sequence). The DNA for the CDR3 is TGTGCCAGCAGTTACGACGGACAGGGTACCACTGAAGCTTTCTTT. Translation gives CASSYDGQGTTEAFF.

This clonotype was seen a few times. The chain has TRBV20-1 and TRBJ1-5, with 9 bases matching TRBD1. CDR1 and CDR2 from the germline V gene are DFQATT and SNEGSKA (reference sequence). The CDR3 loop spans 14 amino acids. Trimming took 4 bases from V and 1 from J; bases not matched to a gene: 2. CDR3: CSAIGTGSNQPQHF. CDR3 DNA: TGCAGTGCTATTGGGACAGGGAGCAATCAGCCCCAGCATTTT.

The J gene is TRBJ2-2, the V gene TRBV25-1; possibly TRBD1 for D (6 bases). Germline V gene data show CDR1 as MGHDK and CDR2 as SYGVNS. Trimming removed 5 bases from V and 5 bases from J, with 15 bases in between. The CDR3 is made up of 15 amino acids. The CDR3 DNA follows: TGTGCCAGCAGTTTACCCAGGGGAAAGACCGGGGAGCTGTTTTTT. As protein: CASSLPRGKTGELFF.